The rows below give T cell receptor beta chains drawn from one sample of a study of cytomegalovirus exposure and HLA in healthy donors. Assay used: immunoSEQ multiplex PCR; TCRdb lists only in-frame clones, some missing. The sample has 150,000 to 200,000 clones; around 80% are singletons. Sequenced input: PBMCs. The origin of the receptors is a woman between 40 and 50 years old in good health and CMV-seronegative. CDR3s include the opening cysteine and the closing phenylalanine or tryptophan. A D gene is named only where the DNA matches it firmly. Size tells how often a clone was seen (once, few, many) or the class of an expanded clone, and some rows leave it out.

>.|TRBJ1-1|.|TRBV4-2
CASSQDYGGGNTEAFF
TGTGCCAGCAGCCAGGACTACGGCGGGGGAAACACTGAAGCTTTCTTT
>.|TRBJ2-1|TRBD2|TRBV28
CASSLPGLAAYNEQFF
TGTGCCAGCAGTTTACCGGGTCTAGCGGCTTACAATGAGCAGTTCTTC
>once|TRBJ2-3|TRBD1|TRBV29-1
CSVGGDRGNADTQYF
TGCAGCGTTGGGGGGGACAGGGGTAACGCAGATACGCAGTATTTT
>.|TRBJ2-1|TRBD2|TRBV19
CASSIPLAGGANEQFF
TGTGCCAGTAGTATCCCCCTAGCGGGGGGGGCCAATGAGCAGTTCTTC
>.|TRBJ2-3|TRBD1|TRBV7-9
CASSHDRGPDTQYF
TGTGCCAGCAGCCATGACAGGGGGCCTGATACGCAGTATTTT
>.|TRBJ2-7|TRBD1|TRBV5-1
CASSRLGTGSSYEQYF
TGCGCCAGCAGCCGTCTCGGGACAGGGAGCTCCTACGAGCAGTACTTC
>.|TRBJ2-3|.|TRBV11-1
CASSLNVPTSTDTQYF
TGTGCCAGCAGCTTAAACGTCCCCACTAGCACAGATACGCAGTATTTT
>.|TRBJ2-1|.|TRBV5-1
CASSQGARGRNEQFF
TGCGCCAGCAGCCAAGGGGCCCGAGGAAGAAATGAGCAGTTCTTC
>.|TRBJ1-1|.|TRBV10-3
CAISLMRENTEAFF
TGTGCCATCTCTTTAATGAGGGAGAACACTGAAGCTTTCTTT
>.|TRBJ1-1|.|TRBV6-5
CASSYSSGLVSAEAFF
TGTGCCAGCAGTTACTCGTCAGGGTTGGTTTCCGCTGAAGCTTTCTTT
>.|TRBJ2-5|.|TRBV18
CASSPSILQGQETQYF
TGTGCCAGCTCACCATCGATCCTCCAGGGCCAAGAGACCCAGTACTTC
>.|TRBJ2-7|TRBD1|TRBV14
CASSQDAWDSRSVEQYF
TGTGCCAGCAGCCAAGATGCGTGGGACAGCCGATCCGTCGAGCAGTACTTC
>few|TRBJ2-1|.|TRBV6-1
CASRASHEQFF
TGTGCCAGTAGAGCTAGCCATGAGCAGTTCTTC
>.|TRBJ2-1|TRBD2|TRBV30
CASGLAGGEQFF
TGTGCCTCGGGACTAGCGGGAGGTGAGCAGTTCTTC
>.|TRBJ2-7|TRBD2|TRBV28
CASSLAGVEQYF
TGTGCCAGCAGTTTGGCGGGGGTCGAGCAGTACTTC
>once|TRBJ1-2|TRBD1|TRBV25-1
CASSASGQGVGGYTF
TGTGCCAGCAGTGCTTCGGGACAGGGGGTGGGTGGCTACACCTTC
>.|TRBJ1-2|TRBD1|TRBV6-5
CASSYNSDRGNYGYTF
TGTGCCAGCAGTTACAACTCGGACAGGGGGAACTATGGCTACACCTTC
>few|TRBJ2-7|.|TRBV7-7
CASSLGGGASYEQYF
TGTGCTAGCAGCTTAGGAGGGGGCGCCTCCTACGAGCAGTACTTC
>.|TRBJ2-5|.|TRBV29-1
CSVEFRGAQYF
TGCAGCGTTGAGTTCAGGGGAGCCCAGTACTTC
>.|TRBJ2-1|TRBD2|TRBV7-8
CASSLSRGGGVDEQFF
TGTGCCAGCAGCTTAAGTCGGGGCGGGGGGGTGGATGAGCAGTTCTTC
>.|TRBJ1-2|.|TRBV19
CASSKPSGTPWGGYTF
TGTGCCAGTAGTAAACCCTCAGGGACACCTTGGGGTGGCTACACCTTC
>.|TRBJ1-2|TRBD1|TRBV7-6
CASSRGTGGDSYGYTF
TGTGCCAGCAGCAGGGGAACAGGGGGCGATTCCTATGGCTACACCTTC
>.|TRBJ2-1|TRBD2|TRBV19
CASRDLWGDYRDSNEQFF
TGTGCCAGTAGAGATCTCTGGGGGGACTACCGAGACTCCAATGAGCAGTTCTTC
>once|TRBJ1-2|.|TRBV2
CARAGERDNYGYTF
TGTGCCAGAGCAGGGGAAAGGGACAACTATGGCTACACCTTC
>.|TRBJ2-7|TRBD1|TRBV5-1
CASSPRQGSYEQYF
TGCGCCAGCAGCCCGAGACAGGGAAGCTACGAGCAGTACTTC
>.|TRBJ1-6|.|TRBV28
CASSLGAYNSPLHF
TGTGCCAGCAGTTTAGGGGCTTATAATTCACCCCTCCACTTT
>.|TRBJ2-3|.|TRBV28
CASSRKWANTDTQYF
TGTGCCAGCTCCCGCAAATGGGCAAACACAGATACGCAGTATTTT